This T cell receptor beta chain was found in a study of regulatory T cells in long-lasting Graves disease. In the case of this clonotype: Its specificity is unknown.

Study findings and constraints: In persistent patients, shared public clonotypes (around 2,500) outnumbered those in new patients (almost 1,000). When disease was persistent, TRBV28, TRBJ1-2 and TRBJ2-5 were the favored segments.

Both iRepertoire HTBI primers and Arm-PCR of CDR3 regions were used to build the TCR beta libraries. TCRdb itself ran the multiplex PCR reads through MiXCR, one entry per CDR3 protein. The repertoire holds 700,000 or so distinct CDR3 sequences, 30% seen once, with under 50% in the top ten. Trimming removed 6 bases at V and 6 bases at J, with 15 bases between. Germline values: CDR1 MDHEN, CDR2 SYDVKM. The CDR3 length is 15 residues. The time point: persistent/refractory GD, antithyroid drugs over 5 years with positive TRAb. Preparation of the TCR library used RNA extracted from PBMCs. The specimen was peripheral blood mononuclear cells (PBMCs), collected when the disease was refractory, from a patient treated with antithyroid drugs. The V call is TRBV28, the J call TRBJ1-6; tentatively, D is TRBD1 (5 bases). The clonotype originates from a female donor with Graves disease. CDR3 in amino acids: CASSPETEINSPLHF. The CDR3 DNA sequence: TGTGCCAGCAGCCCCGAGACAGAGATTAATTCACCCCTCCACTTT.